The rows below give T cell receptor beta chains drawn from one sample of a study of cytomegalovirus exposure and HLA in healthy donors. Here immunoSEQ multiplex PCR was the method, and the copy in TCRdb shows in-frame clones only, minus some. The data contain 200,000 or so clones, roughly four fifths of them singletons. Sequenced: PBMCs. The receptors stem from a woman aged 40 to 49 in good health and CMV-seronegative. CDR3s include the opening cysteine and the closing phenylalanine or tryptophan. The order of the fields is D gene, clone size, J gene, V gene, CDR3 length, CDR3 protein, CDR3 DNA. D genes are given only for firm matches. Expanded clones get a size class; other rows say once, few or many, or leave the size out.

D: .; size: .; J: TRBJ2-4; V: TRBV27; length: 14; CDR3: CASSLSTAPNIQYF; DNA: TGTGCCAGCAGTTTGTCGACAGCGCCAAACATTCAGTACTTC
D: TRBD1; size: once; J: TRBJ1-2; V: TRBV2; length: 14; CDR3: CASYPGTGVYGYTF; DNA: TGTGCCAGCTATCCCGGGACAGGGGTCTATGGCTACACCTTC
D: TRBD2; size: .; J: TRBJ2-7; V: TRBV11-2; length: 18; CDR3: CASSAGLGGRGSSYEQYF; DNA: TGTGCCAGCAGCGCGGGACTAGGCGGGAGGGGTTCGTCCTACGAGCAGTACTTC
D: .; size: .; J: TRBJ1-1; V: TRBV2; length: 12; CDR3: CASSESSTEAFF; DNA: TGTGCCAGCAGTGAATCTAGCACTGAAGCTTTCTTT
D: TRBD1; size: .; J: TRBJ1-1; V: TRBV4-1; length: 17; CDR3: CASSQVGPGGADTEAFF; DNA: TGCGCCAGCAGCCAAGTAGGCCCAGGGGGAGCCGACACTGAAGCTTTCTTT
D: TRBD1; size: few; J: TRBJ2-7; V: TRBV5-1; length: 17; CDR3: CASSLERDRGAEFEQYF; DNA: TGCGCCAGCAGCTTGGAAAGAGACAGGGGCGCGGAGTTCGAGCAGTACTTC
D: .; size: few; J: TRBJ1-2; V: TRBV7-9; length: 13; CDR3: CASSLVGGGRYTF; DNA: TGTGCCAGCAGCTTAGTTGGGGGGGGCCGCTACACCTTC
D: .; size: .; J: TRBJ1-1; V: TRBV30; length: 13; CDR3: CAWKVDSNAEAFF; DNA: TGTGCCTGGAAAGTGGACAGTAACGCTGAAGCTTTCTTT
D: TRBD2; size: .; J: TRBJ2-2; V: TRBV10-3; length: 17; CDR3: CAISAGLAGGRPGELFF; DNA: TGTGCCATCAGTGCGGGACTAGCGGGAGGGAGGCCCGGGGAGCTGTTTTTT
D: .; size: .; J: TRBJ2-5; V: TRBV30; length: 12; CDR3: CAWRTGQETQYF; DNA: TGTGCCTGGAGGACAGGACAAGAGACCCAGTACTTC
D: TRBD1; size: .; J: TRBJ2-1; V: TRBV27; length: 15; CDR3: CASIKRQGADNEQFF; DNA: TGTGCCAGCATCAAACGTCAGGGGGCGGACAATGAGCAGTTCTTC
D: TRBD1; size: .; J: TRBJ2-5; V: TRBV27; length: 13; CDR3: CASSFGTGFGQYF; DNA: TGTGCCAGCAGTTTTGGGACAGGGTTTGGCCAGTACTTC
D: TRBD1; size: .; J: TRBJ2-7; V: TRBV27; length: 15; CDR3: CASIPGATGAWEQYF; DNA: TGTGCCAGCATCCCTGGCGCGACAGGGGCCTGGGAGCAGTACTTC
D: TRBD2; size: .; J: TRBJ2-3; V: TRBV7-3; length: 17; CDR3: CASSPGWLAGGPDTQYF; DNA: TGTGCCAGCAGCCCCGGGTGGCTAGCGGGAGGGCCTGATACGCAGTATTTT
D: .; size: .; J: TRBJ2-7; V: TRBV30; length: 12; CDR3: CAGKGVSYEQYF; DNA: TGTGCCGGAAAGGGGGTCTCCTACGAGCAGTACTTC
D: .; size: once; J: TRBJ1-5; V: TRBV19; length: 15; CDR3: CASSIVRGSNQPQHF; DNA: TGTGCCAGTAGTATAGTCCGGGGGAGCAATCAGCCCCAGCATTTT
D: .; size: .; J: TRBJ2-2; V: TRBV7-6; length: 15; CDR3: CASSLGRGTTGELFF; DNA: TGTGCCAGCAGCTTAGGTCGCGGGACTACCGGGGAGCTGTTTTTT
D: TRBD1; size: .; J: TRBJ2-7; V: TRBV7-9; length: 14; CDR3: CASSGTGVSYEQYF; DNA: TGTGCCAGCAGCGGGACAGGGGTCTCCTACGAGCAGTACTTC
D: .; size: .; J: TRBJ2-5; V: TRBV2; length: 15; CDR3: CASLTQPQLQETQYF; DNA: TGTGCCAGCTTAACCCAACCACAGCTCCAAGAGACCCAGTACTTC
D: TRBD1; size: once; J: TRBJ1-5; V: TRBV7-9; length: 16; CDR3: CASSLGQGGIDQPQHF; DNA: TGTGCCAGCAGCTTAGGACAGGGGGGGATAGACCAGCCCCAGCATTTT
D: TRBD1; size: .; J: TRBJ1-5; V: TRBV2; length: 13; CDR3: CASGTGINQPQHF; DNA: TGTGCCAGCGGGACAGGGATCAATCAGCCCCAGCATTTT
D: TRBD2; size: .; J: TRBJ2-1; V: TRBV11-2; length: 16; CDR3: CASSWLSGRALNEQFF; DNA: TGTGCCAGCAGCTGGCTGAGCGGGAGGGCCCTCAATGAGCAGTTCTTC
D: TRBD2; size: .; J: TRBJ2-1; V: TRBV15; length: 14; CDR3: CATSLAGGGNEQFF; DNA: TGTGCCACCAGCTTAGCGGGAGGAGGCAATGAGCAGTTCTTC
D: .; size: .; J: TRBJ2-7; V: TRBV5-1; length: 14; CDR3: CASSSKTGSYEQYF; DNA: TGCGCCAGCAGCTCCAAGACAGGATCCTACGAGCAGTACTTC
D: .; size: .; J: TRBJ1-6; V: TRBV9; length: 14; CDR3: CASSVEQKLSPLHF; DNA: TGTGCCAGCAGCGTAGAACAAAAGTTGTCACCCCTCCACTTT
D: TRBD2; size: .; J: TRBJ2-3; V: TRBV11-2; length: 15; CDR3: CASSFNLAGADTQYF; DNA: TGTGCCAGCAGCTTTAATCTAGCGGGAGCCGATACGCAGTATTTT
D: .; size: .; J: TRBJ2-2; V: TRBV19; length: 14; CDR3: CASSTGTNTGELFF; DNA: TGTGCCAGTAGCACGGGGACGAACACCGGGGAGCTGTTTTTT
D: TRBD1; size: few; J: TRBJ1-1; V: TRBV5-8; length: 15; CDR3: CASSPGQVRNTEAFF; DNA: TGTGCCAGCAGCCCAGGACAGGTTAGGAACACTGAAGCTTTCTTT
D: TRBD2; size: .; J: TRBJ2-6; V: TRBV2; length: 18; CDR3: CASPPLGTSGDGANVLTF; DNA: TGTGCCAGCCCCCCCCTCGGGACTAGCGGGGACGGGGCCAACGTCCTGACTTTC
D: .; size: once; J: TRBJ2-7; V: TRBV2; length: 14; CDR3: CASSRWEDSYEQYF; DNA: TGTGCCTCCAGCCGTTGGGAGGATTCCTACGAGCAGTACTTC
D: .; size: .; J: TRBJ1-4; V: TRBV19; length: 14; CDR3: CASSIQGLNEKLFF; DNA: TGTGCCAGTAGTATACAGGGGCTGAATGAAAAACTGTTTTTT